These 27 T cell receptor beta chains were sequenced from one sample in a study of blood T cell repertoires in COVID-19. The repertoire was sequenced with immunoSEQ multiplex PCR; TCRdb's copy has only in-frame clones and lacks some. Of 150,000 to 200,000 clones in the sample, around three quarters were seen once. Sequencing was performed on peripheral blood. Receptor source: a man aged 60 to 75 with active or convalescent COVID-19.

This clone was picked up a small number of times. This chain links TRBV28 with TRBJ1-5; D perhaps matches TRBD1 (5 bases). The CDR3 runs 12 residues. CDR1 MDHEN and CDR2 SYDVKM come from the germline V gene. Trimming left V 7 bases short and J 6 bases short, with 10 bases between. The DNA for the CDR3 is TGTGCCAGCATGGCGGGGGTTCAGCCCCAGCATTTT. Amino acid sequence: CASMAGVQPQHF. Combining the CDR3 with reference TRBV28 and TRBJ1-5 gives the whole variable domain DVKVTQSSRYLVKRTGEKVFLECVQDMDHENMFWYRQDPGLGLRLIYFSYDVKMKEKGDIPEGYSVSREKKERFSLILESASTNQTSMYLCASMAGVQPQHFGDGTRLSIL.

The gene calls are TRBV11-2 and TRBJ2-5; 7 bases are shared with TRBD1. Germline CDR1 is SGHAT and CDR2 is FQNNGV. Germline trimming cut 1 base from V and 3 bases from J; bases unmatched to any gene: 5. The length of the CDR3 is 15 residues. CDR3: CASSLGWDSKETQYF. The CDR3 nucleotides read TGTGCCAGCAGCTTAGGGTGGGACAGTAAAGAGACCCAGTACTTC.

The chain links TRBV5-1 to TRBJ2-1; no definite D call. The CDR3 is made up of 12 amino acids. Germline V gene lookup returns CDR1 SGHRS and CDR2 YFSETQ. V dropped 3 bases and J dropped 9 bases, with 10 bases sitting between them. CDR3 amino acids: CASSSMSSEQFF. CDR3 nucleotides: TGCGCCAGCAGCTCCATGTCCAGTGAGCAGTTCTTC. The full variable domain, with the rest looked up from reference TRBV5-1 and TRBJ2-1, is KAGVTQTPRYLIKTRGQQVTLSCSPISGHRSVSWYQQTPGQGLQFLFEYFSETQRNKGNFPGRFSGRQFSNSRSEMNVSTLELGDSALYLCASSSMSSEQFFGPGTRLTVL.

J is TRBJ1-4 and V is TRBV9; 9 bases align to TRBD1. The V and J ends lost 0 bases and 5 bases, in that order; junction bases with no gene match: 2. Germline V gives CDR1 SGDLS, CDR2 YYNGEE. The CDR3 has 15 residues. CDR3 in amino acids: CASSVAGTGNEKLFF. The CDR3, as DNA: TGTGCCAGCAGCGTAGCGGGGACAGGGAATGAAAAACTGTTTTTT. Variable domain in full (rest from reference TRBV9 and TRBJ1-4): DSGVTQTPKHLITATGQRVTLRCSPRSGDLSVYWYQQSLDQGLQFLIQYYNGEERAKGNILERFSAQQFPDLHSELNLSSLELGDSALYFCASSVAGTGNEKLFFGSGTQLSVL.

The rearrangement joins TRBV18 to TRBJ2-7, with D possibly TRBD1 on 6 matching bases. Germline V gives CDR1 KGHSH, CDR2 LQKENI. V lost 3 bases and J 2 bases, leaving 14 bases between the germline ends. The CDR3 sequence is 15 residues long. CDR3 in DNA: TGTGCCAGCTCACCCTCGCCAGGGGATGCCTACGAGCAGTACTTC. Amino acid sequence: CASSPSPGDAYEQYF.

CDR3: CASTLPPPNTDTQYF. CDR3 coding DNA: TGTGCCAGCACTCTACCCCCCCCCAACACAGATACGCAGTATTTT. The chain links TRBV28 to TRBJ2-3; D gene ambiguous. Per germline, CDR1 MDHEN and CDR2 SYDVKM. CDR3 length: 15 amino acids. The V and J ends lost 7 bases and 2 bases respectively, with 16 bases between them.

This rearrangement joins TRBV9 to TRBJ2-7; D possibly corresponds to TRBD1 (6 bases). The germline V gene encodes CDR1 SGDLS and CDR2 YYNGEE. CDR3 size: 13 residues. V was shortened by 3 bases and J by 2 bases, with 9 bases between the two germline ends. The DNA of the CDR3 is TGTGCCAGCAGCGCTGGACAGACCTACGAGCAGTACTTC. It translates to CASSAGQTYEQYF.

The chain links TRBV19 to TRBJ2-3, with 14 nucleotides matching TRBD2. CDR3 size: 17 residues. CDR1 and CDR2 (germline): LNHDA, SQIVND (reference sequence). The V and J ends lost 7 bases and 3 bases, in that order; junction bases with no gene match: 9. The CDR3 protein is CASNLPGLAGETDTQYF. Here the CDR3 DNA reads TGTGCCAGTAACCTGCCGGGACTAGCGGGAGAAACAGATACGCAGTATTTT.

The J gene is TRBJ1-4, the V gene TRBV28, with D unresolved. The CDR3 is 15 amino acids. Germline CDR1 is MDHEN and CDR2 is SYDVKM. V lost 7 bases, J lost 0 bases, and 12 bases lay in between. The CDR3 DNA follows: TGTGCCAGCAACCCCCCGGGAGCAACTAATGAAAAACTGTTTTTT. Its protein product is CASNPPGATNEKLFF.

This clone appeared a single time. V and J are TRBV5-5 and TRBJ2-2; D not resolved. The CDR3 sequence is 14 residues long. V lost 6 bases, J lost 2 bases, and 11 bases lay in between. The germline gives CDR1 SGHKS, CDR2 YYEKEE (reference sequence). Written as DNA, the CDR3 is TGTGCCAGCACCTTAGTGGGCAACACCGGGGAGCTGTTTTTT. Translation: CASTLVGNTGELFF.

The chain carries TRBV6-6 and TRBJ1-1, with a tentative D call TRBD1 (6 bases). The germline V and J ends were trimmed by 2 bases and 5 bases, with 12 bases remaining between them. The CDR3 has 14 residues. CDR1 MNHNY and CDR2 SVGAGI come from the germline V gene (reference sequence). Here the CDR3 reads CASSYGGSGTEAFF. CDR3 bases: TGTGCCAGCAGTTACGGGGGCTCGGGGACTGAAGCTTTCTTT.

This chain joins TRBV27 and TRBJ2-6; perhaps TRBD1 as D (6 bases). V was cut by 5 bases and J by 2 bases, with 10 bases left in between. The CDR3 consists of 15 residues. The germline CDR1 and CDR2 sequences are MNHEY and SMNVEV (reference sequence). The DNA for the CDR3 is TGTGCCAGCAGTCTCAACAGGGCTGGGGCCAACGTCCTGACTTTC. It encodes CASSLNRAGANVLTF.

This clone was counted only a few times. The CDR3 loop is CASSFNSNTEAFF. In DNA, the CDR3 is TGCGCCAGCAGCTTCAATTCGAACACTGAAGCTTTCTTT. The chain recombines TRBV5-1 with TRBJ1-1; D is ambiguous. The CDR3 contains 13 residues. The germline V and J ends were trimmed by 2 bases and 1 base, with 6 bases remaining between them. Germline V gene lookup returns CDR1 SGHRS and CDR2 YFSETQ.

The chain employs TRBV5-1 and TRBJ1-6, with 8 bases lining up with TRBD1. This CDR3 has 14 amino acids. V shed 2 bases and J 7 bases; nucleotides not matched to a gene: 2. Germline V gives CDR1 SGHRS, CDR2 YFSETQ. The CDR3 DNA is TGCGCCAGCAGCTTAACAGGGGGGAATTCACCCCTCCACTTT. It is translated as CASSLTGGNSPLHF.

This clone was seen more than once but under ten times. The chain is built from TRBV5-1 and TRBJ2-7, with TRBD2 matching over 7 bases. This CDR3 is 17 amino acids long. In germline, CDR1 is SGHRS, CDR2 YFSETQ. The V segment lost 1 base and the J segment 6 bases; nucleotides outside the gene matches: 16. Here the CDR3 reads CASSLTLGSGGGGEQYF. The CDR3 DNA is TGCGCCAGCAGCTTGACTCTTGGATCGGGGGGAGGCGGCGAGCAGTACTTC.

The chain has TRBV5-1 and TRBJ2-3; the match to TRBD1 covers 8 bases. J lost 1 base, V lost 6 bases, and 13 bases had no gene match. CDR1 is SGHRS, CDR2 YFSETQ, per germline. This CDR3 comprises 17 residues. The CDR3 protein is CASTKTPGQVGTDTQYF. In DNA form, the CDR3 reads TGCGCCAGCACTAAGACGCCGGGACAGGTTGGCACAGATACGCAGTATTTT.

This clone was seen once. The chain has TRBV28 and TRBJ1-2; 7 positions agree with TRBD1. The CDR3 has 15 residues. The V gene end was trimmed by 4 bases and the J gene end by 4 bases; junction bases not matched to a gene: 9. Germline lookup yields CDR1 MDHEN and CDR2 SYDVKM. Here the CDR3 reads CASSSGGQKSYGYTF. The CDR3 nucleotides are TGTGCCAGCAGTTCAGGGGGGCAAAAATCCTATGGCTACACCTTC.

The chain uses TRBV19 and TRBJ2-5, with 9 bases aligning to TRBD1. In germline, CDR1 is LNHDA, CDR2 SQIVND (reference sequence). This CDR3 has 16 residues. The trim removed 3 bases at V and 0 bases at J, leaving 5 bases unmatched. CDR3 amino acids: CASSIYGTGNQETQYF. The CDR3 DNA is TGTGCCAGTAGTATTTACGGGACAGGGAACCAAGAGACCCAGTACTTC.

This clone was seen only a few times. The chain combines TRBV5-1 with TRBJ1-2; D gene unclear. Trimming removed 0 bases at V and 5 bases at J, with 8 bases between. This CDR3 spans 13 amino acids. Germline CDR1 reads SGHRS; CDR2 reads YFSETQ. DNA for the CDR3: TGCGCCAGCAGCTTGGGAGACATGTATGGCTACACCTTC. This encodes CASSLGDMYGYTF.

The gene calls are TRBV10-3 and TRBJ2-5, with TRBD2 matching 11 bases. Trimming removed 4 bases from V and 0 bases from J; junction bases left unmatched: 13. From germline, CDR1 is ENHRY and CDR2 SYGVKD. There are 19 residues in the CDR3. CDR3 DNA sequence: TGTGCCATCAGTGGAAACCCCTTACTAGCGGGAGAGGACCAAGAGACCCAGTACTTC. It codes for CAISGNPLLAGEDQETQYF.

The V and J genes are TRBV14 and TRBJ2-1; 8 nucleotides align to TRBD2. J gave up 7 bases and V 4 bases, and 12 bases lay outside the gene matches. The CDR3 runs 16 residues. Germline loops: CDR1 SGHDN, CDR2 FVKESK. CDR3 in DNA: TGTGCCAGCAGCCCGACTAGCGCCATAAGGGGGAATGAGCAGTTCTTC. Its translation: CASSPTSAIRGNEQFF.

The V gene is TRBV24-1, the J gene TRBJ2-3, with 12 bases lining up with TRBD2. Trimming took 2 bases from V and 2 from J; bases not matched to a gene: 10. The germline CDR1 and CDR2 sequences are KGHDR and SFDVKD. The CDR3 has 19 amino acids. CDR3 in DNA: TGTGCCACCAGTGATTCTAGCGGGAGGGCCGGGACACACACAGATACGCAGTATTTT. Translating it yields CATSDSSGRAGTHTDTQYF.

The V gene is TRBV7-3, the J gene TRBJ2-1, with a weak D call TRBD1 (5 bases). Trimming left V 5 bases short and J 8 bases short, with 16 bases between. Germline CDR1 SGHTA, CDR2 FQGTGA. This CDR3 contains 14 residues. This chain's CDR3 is CASSPVGLGDEQFF. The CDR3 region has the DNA TGTGCCAGCAGCCCCGTCGGCCTAGGGGATGAGCAGTTCTTC.

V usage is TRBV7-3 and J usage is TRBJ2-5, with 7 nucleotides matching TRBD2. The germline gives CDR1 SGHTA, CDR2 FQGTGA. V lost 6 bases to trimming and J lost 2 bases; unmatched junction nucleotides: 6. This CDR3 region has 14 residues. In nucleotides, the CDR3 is TGTGCCAGCAGTCCCTGGGGGGGACAAGAGACCCAGTACTTC. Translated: CASSPWGGQETQYF. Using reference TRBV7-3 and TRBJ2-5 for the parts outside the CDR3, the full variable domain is GAGVSQTPSNKVTEKGKYVELRCDPISGHTALYWYRQSLGQGPEFLIYFQGTGAADDSGLPNDRFFAVRPEGSVSTLKIQRTERGDSAVYLCASSPWGGQETQYFGPGTRLLVL.

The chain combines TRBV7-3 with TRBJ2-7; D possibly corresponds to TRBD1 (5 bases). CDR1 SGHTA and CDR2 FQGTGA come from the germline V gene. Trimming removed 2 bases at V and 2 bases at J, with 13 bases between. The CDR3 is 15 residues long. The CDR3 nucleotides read TGTGCCAGCAGCTTACGGTCAGGGATGACCTACGAGCAGTACTTC. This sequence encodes CASSLRSGMTYEQYF.

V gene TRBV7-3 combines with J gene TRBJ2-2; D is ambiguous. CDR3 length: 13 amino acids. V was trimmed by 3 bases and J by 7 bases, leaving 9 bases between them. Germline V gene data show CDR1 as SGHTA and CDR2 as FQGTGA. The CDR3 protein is CASSFLRSGELFF. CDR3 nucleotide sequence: TGTGCCAGCAGCTTTCTACGGAGCGGGGAGCTGTTTTTT.

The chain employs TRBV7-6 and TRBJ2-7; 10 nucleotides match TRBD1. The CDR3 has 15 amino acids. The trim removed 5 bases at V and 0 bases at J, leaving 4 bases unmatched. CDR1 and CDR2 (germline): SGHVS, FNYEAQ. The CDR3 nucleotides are TGTGCCAGCAGCAGGACAGGGGGGGCCTCCTACGAGCAGTACTTC. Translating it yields CASSRTGGASYEQYF.